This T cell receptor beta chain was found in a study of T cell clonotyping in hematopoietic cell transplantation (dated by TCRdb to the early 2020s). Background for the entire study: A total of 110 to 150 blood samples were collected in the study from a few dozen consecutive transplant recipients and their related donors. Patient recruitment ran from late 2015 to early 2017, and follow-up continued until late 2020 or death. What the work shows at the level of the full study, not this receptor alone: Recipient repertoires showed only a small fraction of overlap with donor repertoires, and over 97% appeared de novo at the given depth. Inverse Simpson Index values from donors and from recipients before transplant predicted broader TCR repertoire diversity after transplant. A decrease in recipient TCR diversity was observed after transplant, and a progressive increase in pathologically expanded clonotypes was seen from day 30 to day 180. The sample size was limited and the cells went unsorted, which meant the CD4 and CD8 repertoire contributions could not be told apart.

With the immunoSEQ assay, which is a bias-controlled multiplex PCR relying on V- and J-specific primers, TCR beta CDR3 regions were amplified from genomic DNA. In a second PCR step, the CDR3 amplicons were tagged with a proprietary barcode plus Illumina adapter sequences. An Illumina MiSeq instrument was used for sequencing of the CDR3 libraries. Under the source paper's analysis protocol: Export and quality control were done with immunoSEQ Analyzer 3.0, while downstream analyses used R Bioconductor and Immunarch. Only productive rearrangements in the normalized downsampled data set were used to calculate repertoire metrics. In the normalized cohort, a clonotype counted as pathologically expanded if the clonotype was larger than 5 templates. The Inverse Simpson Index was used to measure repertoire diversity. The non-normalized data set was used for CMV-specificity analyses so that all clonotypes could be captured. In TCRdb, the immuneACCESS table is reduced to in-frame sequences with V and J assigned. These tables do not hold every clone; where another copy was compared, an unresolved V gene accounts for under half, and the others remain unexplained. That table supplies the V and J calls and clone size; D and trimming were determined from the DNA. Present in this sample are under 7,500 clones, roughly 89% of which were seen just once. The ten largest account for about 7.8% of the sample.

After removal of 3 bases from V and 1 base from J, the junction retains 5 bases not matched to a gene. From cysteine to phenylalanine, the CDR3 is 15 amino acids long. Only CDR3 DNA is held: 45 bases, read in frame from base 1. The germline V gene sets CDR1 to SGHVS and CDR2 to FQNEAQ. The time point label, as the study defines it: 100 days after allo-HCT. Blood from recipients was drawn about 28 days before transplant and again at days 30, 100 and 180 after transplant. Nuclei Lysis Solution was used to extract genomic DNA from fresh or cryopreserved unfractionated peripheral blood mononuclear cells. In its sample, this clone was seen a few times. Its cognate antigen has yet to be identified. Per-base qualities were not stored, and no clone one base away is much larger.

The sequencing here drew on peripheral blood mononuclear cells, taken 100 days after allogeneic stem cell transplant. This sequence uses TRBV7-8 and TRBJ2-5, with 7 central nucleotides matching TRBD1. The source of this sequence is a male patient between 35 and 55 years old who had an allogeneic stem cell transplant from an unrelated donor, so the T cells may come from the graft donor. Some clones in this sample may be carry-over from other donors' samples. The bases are TGTGCCAGCAGCTTCAGGGGGTCCCCCCAAGAGACCCAGTACTTC. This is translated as CASSFRGSPQETQYF.